This note documents a single T cell receptor delta chain sequence. This clone was seen at least ten times. The specificity of this receptor is unknown. The protein in TCRdb stems from a much larger clone and differs at residue 6 from this DNA's translation, likely a read error; here the protein is translated from the DNA. The receptor library was made with multiplex PCR. The listed sequencing device is Illumina MiSeq. Each sorted gammadelta T cell sample was sequenced for both the TCR gamma (TRG) and TCR delta (TRD) chains. Per the authors' processing: The repertoire analyses used clonotype tree plots, the accumulated frequency of the top 20 clonotypes, and diversity index (DI) and D75 metrics. Via CATT, TCRdb reprocessed the public reads, and rows with identical DNA were then joined. The V and J calls reflect TCRdb's pipeline rather than the authors' work. For this sample the table gives 85,000 to 90,000 delta-chain clones, of which roughly 1.4% were detected only once. The ten largest clones add up to around 8.5% of the sample.

For bulk TCR repertoire analysis, Vgamma9/Vdelta2+ and Vdelta2-negative gammadelta T cell populations were flow-sorted out of peripheral blood mononuclear cells. Relative to germline, V is missing 0 bases and J is missing 2 bases, with 7 bases of the junction outside any gene match. Reading the germline V gene gives CDR1 GEAIGNYY and CDR2 EKD. The CDR3 has 19 amino acids, counting the end cysteine and phenylalanine. Of all the DNA, just the CDR3 is kept, 57 bases in frame from base 1. The data are from a study of γδ T cells in repeated Plasmodium falciparum infection (dated by TCRdb to the early 2020s). Regarding the complete study: In the natural-infection arm, Malian children exposed to intense seasonal malaria transmission were enrolled and compared against age and gender matched Australian children. Malian gammadelta TCR repertoires were analysed cross-sectionally during no-transmission periods and were analysed longitudinally across acute febrile malaria episodes. The study examined how repeated Plasmodium falciparum infection shapes the human gammadelta T cell repertoire, using natural infection in Mali and controlled human malaria infection. Samples from controlled-infection subjects were taken at baseline, just before selected infections, and 21 days after each infection. Four controlled human malaria infections were administered to five malaria-naive U.S. adults over 644 days by bites from P. falciparum NF54-infected Anopheles stephensi mosquitoes.

The investigation overall reported the following: Compared with Australian children, Malian children appeared to have Vdelta2-negative gammadelta TCR repertoires that were more clonally expanded, less diverse and less shared. Because the controlled-infection cohort was small, analysis of inter-individual variability in gammadelta T cell responses was limited. In Vdelta2-negative gammadelta TCR repertoires, which were largely Vdelta1+, repeated controlled infections appeared to drive waves of new clonotype selection. Generalizability was limited because the Malian cohort was drawn from a small rural village of predominantly one ethnic group. Vgamma9/Vdelta2+ TCR repertoires showed a highly stable polyclonal repertoire over time and infection, with many inter-individual overlapping TCRgamma sequences.

The sequence is built from TRDV2 and TRDJ3; TRDD3 agrees with 9 junctional bases. This TCR was sampled from a pool of human donors (malaria-infected and uninfected, not separated). Material for sequencing was gamma-delta T cells from blood. The CDR3 is CACDTPVGDSPWDTRQMFF. The DNA reads as follows: TGTGCCTGTGACACCCCAGTGGGGGATAGTCCCTGGGACACCCGACAGATGTTTTTC.